This TCR beta chain appears in the sequencing data of a study of T cells in Graves' hyperthyroidism and ophthalmopathy. There were TCR beta CDR3 regions amplified from RNA transcripts. The HTBI primer set served for first-round RT-PCR of the TCR CDR3. TCRdb re-called the multiplex PCR reads with MiXCR, one entry per CDR3 protein. Among roughly 580,000 distinct CDR3 sequences, more than 11% were seen once, and the ten largest hold almost 6%. CDR1 is MDHEN and CDR2 is SYDVKM in the germline V gene. Between the trimmed V and J ends, which lost 8 bases and 4 bases, there was a span of 15 bases. The CDR3 runs to 15 residues. This clonotype was detected ten times or more. The antigen is undetermined. Findings and limits, study-wide: Prediction of ophthalmopathy progression came a median approximately 6.5 months pre-onset.

The source of this sequence is a woman in her twenties or thirties with Graves' hyperthyroidism that later progressed to Graves' ophthalmopathy. The sample taken for sequencing was blood. The chain recombines TRBV28 with TRBJ2-6, with D possibly matching TRBD1 (6 bases). CDR3 sequence: CASGKQGAGANVLTF. The DNA of the CDR3 is TGTGCCAGCGGAAAACAGGGTGCGGGGGCCAACGTCCTGACTTTC.